The 12 T cell receptor beta chains below were found in one sample sequenced in a study of human T cells and chemical hapten exposure. Time point denoted: patch test 1, 2 weeks after DPC sensitization. Treatment: therapeutic diphenylcyclopropenone sensitization with weekly scalp DPC. TCRdb analysed the RACE reads with MiXCR anew, one entry per CDR3 protein. Of about 360,000 distinct CDR3 sequences in the sample, around 7% were seen once. The sample consisted of whole blood, taken in connection with sensitization to the hapten diphenylcyclopropenone (DPC). These TCRs come from a young woman with alopecia areata. Some clones in this sample may be carry-over from other donors' samples.

This clonotype was counted ten times or more. The genes are TRBV29-1 and TRBJ2-7; D uncertain. The germline V gene has CDR1 SQVTM and CDR2 ANQGSEA. The CDR3 covers 12 residues. Trimming removed 7 bases at V and 9 bases at J, with 19 bases between. The chain's CDR3 is CSASETTLRQYF. CDR3 DNA: TGCAGCGCATCGGAGACAACTCTTAGGCAGTACTTC.

This clonotype has ten or more counts. As DNA, the CDR3 is TGCGCCAGCAGCTTGGCACCTACCTTGGACACTGAAGCTTTCTTT. Protein product: CASSLAPTLDTEAFF. The chain links TRBV5-1 to TRBJ1-1; D remains unclear. CDR1 and CDR2 (germline): SGHRS, YFSETQ. CDR3 length: 15 residues. V was pared by 0 bases and J by 3 bases, with 12 bases between.

This clonotype was recorded many times. The V and J genes are TRBV6-5 and TRBJ1-1; no reliable D call. Germline V CDR1 and CDR2: MNHEY, SVGAGI. The germline V and J ends were trimmed by 2 bases and 5 bases, with 15 bases remaining between them. CDR3 size: 15 residues. CDR3 in DNA: TGTGCCAGCAGTTACGGAGATGGTAAAGGTACTGAAGCTTTCTTT. Amino acid sequence: CASSYGDGKGTEAFF.

This clonotype was counted between two and nine times. This chain uses TRBV12-3 or TRBV12-4 with TRBJ1-2; D may be TRBD1 (6 bases). The CDR3 spans 12 residues. V lost 6 bases and J lost 4, with 9 bases in between. CDR3 in DNA: TGTGCCAGCAGGCGAGGGGGCTATGGCTACACCTTC. Translated: CASRRGGYGYTF.

This clonotype was recorded at least ten times. This chain connects TRBV6-2 or TRBV6-3 to TRBJ2-3; a possible D gene is TRBD1 (6 bases). Germline V gene lookup returns CDR1 MNHEY and CDR2 SVGEGT. Trimming removed 5 bases from V and 9 bases from J, with 15 bases in between. The CDR3 loop spans 13 amino acids. The CDR3 spells CASSRTDRDTQYF. The CDR3 DNA reads TGTGCCAGCAGTCGGACGGACAGAGACACGCAGTATTTT.

In this sample, this clonotype turned up a few times. The chain is built from TRBV5-1 and TRBJ2-1; D gene uncertain. Looked up from germline, CDR1 is SGHRS and CDR2 is YFSETQ. The CDR3 has 14 residues. V lost 2 bases and J 6 bases, leaving 12 bases between the germline ends. CDR3 sequence reads: CASSLDPLGNEQFF. In DNA, the CDR3 is TGCGCCAGCAGCTTAGATCCCCTGGGCAATGAGCAGTTCTTC.

The chain combines TRBV18 with TRBJ2-7; D is unclear. The germline CDR1 and CDR2 sequences are KGHSH and LQKENI. The CDR3 is 13 amino acids. V lost 4 bases and J 5 bases, leaving 12 bases between the germline ends. The CDR3 spells CASSRGTGHEQYF. CDR3 bases: TGTGCCAGCTCACGGGGTACGGGTCACGAGCAGTACTTC.

This clonotype was observed at least ten times. This sequence joins TRBV7-2 and TRBJ2-3; tentatively, D is TRBD2 (5 bases). The ends were cut back, 4 bases at V and 2 bases at J, with 10 bases in the middle. This CDR3 comprises 14 residues. In germline, CDR1 is SGHTA, CDR2 FQGNSA. In DNA form, the CDR3 reads TGTGCCAGCAGCTCCCGACTACCCACAGATACGCAGTATTTT. Its translation is CASSSRLPTDTQYF.

This clonotype was seen ten or more times. This chain joins TRBV12-3 or TRBV12-4 and TRBJ1-6; D unresolved. Trimming cost V 5 bases and J 11 bases, with 10 bases left between them. The length of the CDR3 is 12 residues. CDR3 DNA: TGTGCCAGCAGTGGGGAGGGAACACCCCTCCACTTT. This sequence encodes CASSGEGTPLHF.

The CDR3 sequence: CASSPSRTTDTQYF. The CDR3 region has the DNA TGTGCCAGCAGCCCCAGCAGGACCACAGATACGCAGTATTTT. The V call is TRBV7-9, the J call TRBJ2-3; D is uncertain. V lost 5 bases and J 2 bases, leaving 11 bases between the germline ends. This CDR3 contains 14 residues. Germline CDR1 and CDR2: SEHNR and FQNEAQ (reference sequence).

The sample holds a few counts of this clonotype. This sequence joins TRBV6-5 and TRBJ1-6, with 9 bases identical to TRBD1. This CDR3 contains 19 residues. CDR1 is MNHEY and CDR2 is SVGAGI in the germline V gene. The V gene end was trimmed by 2 bases and the J gene end by 9 bases; junction bases not matched to a gene: 17. The CDR3, as DNA: TGTGCCAGCAGTTACGACCGCACAAGTACAGGGGGCATAGTTTCACCCCTCCACTTT. It codes for CASSYDRTSTGGIVSPLHF.

This clonotype has a count of ten or more. V usage is TRBV12-5 and J usage is TRBJ2-1, with 11 positions matching TRBD2. With 5 bases clipped from V and 5 bases from J, the junction kept 8 bases outside the gene matches. The CDR3 consists of 16 residues. Germline V gives CDR1 LGHNT, CDR2 FRNRAP. The CDR3 region has the DNA TGTGCTAGTGGTCCAACCCGACTAGCGGGGAACAATGAGCAGTTCTTC. It encodes CASGPTRLAGNNEQFF. The full variable domain, completed using reference TRBV12-5 and TRBJ2-1, is DARVTQTPRHKVTEMGQEVTMRCQPILGHNTVFWYRQTMMQGLELLAYFRNRAPLDDSGMPKDRFSAEMPDATLATLKIQPSEPRDSAVYFCASGPTRLAGNNEQFFGPGTRLTVL.